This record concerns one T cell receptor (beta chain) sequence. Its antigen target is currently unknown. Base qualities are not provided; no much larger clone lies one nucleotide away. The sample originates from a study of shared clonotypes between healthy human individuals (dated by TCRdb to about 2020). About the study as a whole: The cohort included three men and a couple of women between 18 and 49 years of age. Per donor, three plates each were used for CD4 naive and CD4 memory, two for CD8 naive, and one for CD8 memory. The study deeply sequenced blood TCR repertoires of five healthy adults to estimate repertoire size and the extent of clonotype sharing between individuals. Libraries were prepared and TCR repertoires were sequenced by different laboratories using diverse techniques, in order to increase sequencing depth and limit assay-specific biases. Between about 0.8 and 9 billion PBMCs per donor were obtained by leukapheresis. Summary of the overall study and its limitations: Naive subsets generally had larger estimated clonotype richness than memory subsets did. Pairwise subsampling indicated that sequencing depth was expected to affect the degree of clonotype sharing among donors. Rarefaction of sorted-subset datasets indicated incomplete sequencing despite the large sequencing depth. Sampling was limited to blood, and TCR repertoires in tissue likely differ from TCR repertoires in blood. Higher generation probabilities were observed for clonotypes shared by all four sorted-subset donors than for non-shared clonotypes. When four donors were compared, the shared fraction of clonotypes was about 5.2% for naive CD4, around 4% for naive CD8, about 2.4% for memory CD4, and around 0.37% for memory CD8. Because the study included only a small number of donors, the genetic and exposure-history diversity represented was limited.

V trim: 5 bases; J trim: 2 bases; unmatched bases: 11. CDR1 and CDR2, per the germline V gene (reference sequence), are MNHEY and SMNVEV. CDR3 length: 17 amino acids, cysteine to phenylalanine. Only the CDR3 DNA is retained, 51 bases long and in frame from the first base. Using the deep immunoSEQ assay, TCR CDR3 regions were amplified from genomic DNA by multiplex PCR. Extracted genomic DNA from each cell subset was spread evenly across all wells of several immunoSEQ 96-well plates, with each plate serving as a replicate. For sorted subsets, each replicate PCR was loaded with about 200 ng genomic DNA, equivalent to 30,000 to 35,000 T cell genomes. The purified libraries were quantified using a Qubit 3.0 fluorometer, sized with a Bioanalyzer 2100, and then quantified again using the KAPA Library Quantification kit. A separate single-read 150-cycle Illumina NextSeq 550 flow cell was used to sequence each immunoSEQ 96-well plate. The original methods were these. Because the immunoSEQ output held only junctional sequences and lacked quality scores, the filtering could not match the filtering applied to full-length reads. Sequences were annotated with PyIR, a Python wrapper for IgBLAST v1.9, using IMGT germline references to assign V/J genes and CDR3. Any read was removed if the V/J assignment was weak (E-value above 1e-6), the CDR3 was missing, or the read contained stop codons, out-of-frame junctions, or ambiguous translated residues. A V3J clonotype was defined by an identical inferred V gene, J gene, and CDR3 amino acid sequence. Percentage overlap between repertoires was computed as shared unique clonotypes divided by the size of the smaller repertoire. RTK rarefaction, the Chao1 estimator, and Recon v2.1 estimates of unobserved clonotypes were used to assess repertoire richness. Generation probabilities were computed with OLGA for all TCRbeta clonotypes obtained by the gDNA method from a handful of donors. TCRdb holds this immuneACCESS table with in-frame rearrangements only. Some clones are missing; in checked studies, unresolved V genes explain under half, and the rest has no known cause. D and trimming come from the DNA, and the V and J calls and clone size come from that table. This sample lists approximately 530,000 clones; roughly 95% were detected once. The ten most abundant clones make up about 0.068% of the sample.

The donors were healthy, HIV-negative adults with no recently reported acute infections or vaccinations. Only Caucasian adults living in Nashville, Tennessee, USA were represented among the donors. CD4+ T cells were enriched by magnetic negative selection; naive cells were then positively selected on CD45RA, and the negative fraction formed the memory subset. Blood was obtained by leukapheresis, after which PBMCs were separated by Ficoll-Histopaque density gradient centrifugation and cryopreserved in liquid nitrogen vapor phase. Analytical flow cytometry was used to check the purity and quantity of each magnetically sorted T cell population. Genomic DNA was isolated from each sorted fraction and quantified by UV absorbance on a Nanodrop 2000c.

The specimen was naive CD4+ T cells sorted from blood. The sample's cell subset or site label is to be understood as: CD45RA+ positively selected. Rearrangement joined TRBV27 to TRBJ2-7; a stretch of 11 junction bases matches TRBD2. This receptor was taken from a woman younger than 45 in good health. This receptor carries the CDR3 CASSPKAGTSGTYEQYF. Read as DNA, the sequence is TGTGCCAGCAGTCCAAAAGCCGGGACTAGCGGAACCTACGAGCAGTACTTC.